This T cell receptor (beta chain) appears in the sequencing data of a study of cytomegalovirus exposure and HLA in healthy donors (TCRdb year 2017). Background on the whole study: An earlier analysis of a few hundred of the donors reported 276 Gb of sequence data and 117 million unique TCR beta sequences obtained from some 170 million T cells. An early release covering roughly 640 HLA-typed donors comprised roughly 300 gigabases of sequencing data and roughly 86 million unique TCR sequences. A later genetic analysis used genome-wide SNP genotypes for 398 of the 666 donors, treating that subset as a discovery cohort. The number of typed donors differed by locus: roughly 620-640 for A, B, C, DRB1 and DQB1; 500 to 550 for DQA1; approximately 600 for DPA1; and roughly 450 for DPB1. Because of strong linkage in the cohort, 5 or 6 DR-DQ haplotypes were treated as single units for association and clustering. Of the 300 to 450 genotyped donors, approximately 82% fell in the genetic ancestry cluster associated with self-reported Caucasian donors. Every repertoire in the discovery cohort had been generated on one and the same sequencing platform. Across 398 genotyped donors of the cohort, an average of about 200,000 unique TCR beta nucleotide sequences per donor were sequenced, and roughly a sixth of those sequences were non-productive. An earlier analysis of about 620 of the donors applied high-throughput TCR beta sequencing to assess whether each TCR beta V gene segment acted as functional or pseudogenic. In a later analysis, previously published TCR beta repertoires from 670 or so donors were re-analyzed and high-resolution HLA genotyping was added so that TCR occurrence patterns could be studied. The aim of the study was to test whether cataloging public T cell receptors could identify signatures of past pathogen exposure. Class I and class II HLA loci were covered by the typing at four-digit resolution. Rather than using new phenotypic data, the later analysis identified candidate immune exposures from TCR beta sequences and from how often those sequences occurred across donors. Alongside the repertoire data, information on donor age, sex, ethnicity and CMV serostatus was compiled. Besides the first cohort of 666 subjects, a separate validation cohort made up of 120 or so different subjects was used. High-throughput TCR immunosequencing, statistical association of individual TCRs with disease status, and machine learning were combined to predict cytomegalovirus infection status. The T cell repertoires of several hundred subjects were profiled by immunosequencing and related to cytomegalovirus serostatus. What the study reported, not specific to this receptor: The study gave a list of about 150 TCR beta chains associated with cytomegalovirus. Some IMGT-functional V segments, including TRBV6-2 and TRBV6-3, could not be distinguished by the 87-base-pair reads and were therefore excluded. In a later analysis, the rate of TCR association differed among HLA loci, with DRB1 alleles having the most associated TCRs and HLA-C alleles having the fewest. Correlated functional status among segregating V segments might be attributable to linkage disequilibrium, but an unknown experimental factor could not be ruled out. According to a later genetic analysis, donors in an Asian-associated ancestry cluster had fewer N-insertions in productive TCRs than the approximately 710-donor mean. In an earlier analysis of about 600 of the donors, most TCR beta V segments appeared in productive rearrangements about 90% or about 30% of the time, broadly matching IMGT annotations. A later analysis associated approximately 17,000 TCR beta sequences with specific HLA alleles at a false discovery rate of 0.05. A later analysis reported that several top co-occurrence clusters appeared linked to parvovirus B19, influenza, CMV and Epstein-Barr virus. While some public TCRs were present in many individuals, most TCR sequences turned up only very rarely across donors. Sequencing depth was assumed to be roughly uniform across donors in the presence/absence analyses, though that assumption may not hold. HLA typing was unavailable for some donors at each locus, so association tests used only the typed subset. In vitro tests confirmed that a few of the cytomegalovirus-associated TCR beta chains recognize cytomegalovirus antigens. A later analysis found that HLA-associated TCR beta chains were more clonally expanded and had lower generation probabilities than equally common non-associated chains. A later analysis found that most CMV-associated TCR beta chains appeared HLA-restricted, with HLA associations seemingly driven largely by CMV exposure. A cluster of highly shared sequence variants was judged likely to be a technical artifact of the sequencing pipeline. A further reported finding was that TCR beta sequences accurately predicted the HLA-A and HLA-B alleles for most subjects in the first cohort. For the cohort, immune exposure information was limited to CMV serostatus. This cohort had only TCR beta chains sequenced, and the lack of alpha or paired-chain data limited which features could be detected. The earlier analysis of some 540 of the donors excluded some 15 rarely observed V segments, including chromosome 9 orphons, because counts were too low. When HLA alleles, especially DR and DQ, strongly co-occurred, TCR associations were difficult to assign to individual alleles. The classifier was reported to diagnose cytomegalovirus status with high specificity and sensitivity in both the original cohort and the validation cohort. An association between a missense DCLRE1C variant and V-gene and J-gene trimming of TCR beta chains was found in a later genetic analysis and replicated in an independent cohort. The authors suggested that the approach could potentially be generalized to other disease states and immunological phenotypes.

The receptor library was made with the immunoSEQ multiplex PCR assay. A mixture of 60 forward primers for TCR Vbeta segments and 13 reverse primers for TCR Jbeta segments was used in the multiplex PCR. A multiplex PCR assay on genomic DNA amplified the CDR3 region of rearranged TCR beta genes. Amplified TCR beta libraries were sequenced as 87-base-pair reads on the Illumina HiSeq System. In the paper's pipeline: Across the 666 repertoires, a later analysis counted tens of millions of unique TCR beta chains, 9.5 million to 12 million of which were shared by at least two donors. Raw reads were error-corrected and collapsed into unique sequences with a nearest-neighbor algorithm that merged closely related sequences to remove PCR and sequencing errors. To assign V, D and J gene segments, CDR3 sequences were aligned to IMGT reference sequences. Each retained sequence needed at least a six-nucleotide match to both a V gene segment and a J gene segment. A rearrangement was called productive if the CDR3 had no stop codons and remained in frame with V and J, and every other rearrangement was called non-productive. CDR3 was defined according to IMGT convention as the region running from the second conserved V-encoded cysteine to the conserved J-encoded phenylalanine. In an earlier analysis of around 540 of the donors, sequences lacking an unambiguous match to a single V gene segment were excluded. In an earlier analysis of 450 to 750 of the donors, a V segment was called functional when productive rearrangements were above 56.7%, and segregating when the standard deviation between donors exceeded 5%. To diagnose cytomegalovirus status from the catalog of TCR beta chain sequences, a statistical classification framework was built. In a later analysis, TCR nucleotide sequences were compared against IMGT/GENE-DB human TR gene sequences so that V and J genes could be assigned. The TCRdist pipeline was used in a later analysis to assign CDR3 sequences and most-parsimonious VDJ recombination scenarios. In a later analysis, each TCR beta chain was defined by its CDR3 amino acid sequence together with its V-gene family, and reads lacking a unique V-gene family were excluded. As a way to deal with suspected cross-contamination and a sequencing artifact, a later analysis dropped approximately 590 nucleotide sequences that were highly shared and had low generation probability. In a later analysis, a clonal expansion index was calculated for each public chain from normalized within-repertoire ranks of inferred template counts. A later analysis computed generation probabilities with a VDJ recombination model fitted to out-of-frame rearrangements, and checked the results against IGoR. Hypergeometric tests were used in a later analysis to score TCR-TCR, TCR-HLA and TCR-CMV co-occurrence, with a repertoire-size bias correction applied to the TCR pairs. A later analysis estimated false discovery rates by permuting HLA or CMV assignments 20 times. A later analysis grouped co-occurring TCRs with DBSCAN, adding TCRdist sequence similarity when clustering within HLA-allele-positive subsets. Co-occurrence clustering excluded repertoires with fewer than 30,000 or more than 120,000 public chains, plus five with anomalous nucleotide sharing. The table was pulled from immuneACCESS by TCRdb, which kept in-frame rearrangements only. Such tables lose some clones; where checked, under half of the loss comes from unresolved V genes, and the rest has no known cause. That table gives V, J and clone size, and the DNA gave D and trimming. Counted in this sample were about 170,000 clones; just under 85% of them appeared once. Of the sample, under 5% falls within the top ten clones.

V lost 5 bases and J lost 1 base; the stretch between them is 6 bases long. Counted from cysteine to phenylalanine, this CDR3 has 13 amino acids. Kept here is only the CDR3 DNA, which spans 39 bases and is read in frame from base 1. In the germline V gene (reference sequence), CDR1 corresponds to LNHDA and CDR2 to SQIVND. The cohort comprised hundreds of healthy bone marrow donors. Cohort members were all nominally healthy when sampled, although unrecorded immune exposures were likely present. The donor was CMV seropositive and was included in the group of approximately 310 seropositive cohort members. Every donor gave a peripheral blood sample, and the peripheral blood mononuclear cells from that sample were used for TCR beta sequencing. The Qiagen DNeasy Blood Extraction Kit was used to extract genomic DNA from the blood cell samples. Concerning this clone itself: This clone's antigen is unknown. No base quality information exists; no much larger clone differs at one position.

The chain links TRBV19 with TRBJ1-3, with the D gene call left open. The TCR originated in a girl between 10 and 17 years old in good health and CMV-seropositive. The sample was PBMCs. The sequenced DNA is TGTGCCAGTAGTTCTAATTCTGGAAACACCATATATTTT. Its protein reads: CASSSNSGNTIYF.